This is a list of T cell receptor beta chains from one sample in a study of blood T cells in healthy people across ages. From the 5' RACE reads, TCRdb called clonotypes with MiXCR, one entry per CDR3 protein. In the table there are roughly 1,300,000 distinct CDR3 sequences, around 59% of which are singletons. Sample: blood. The receptors shown here come from a man between 18 and 29 years old in good health. CDR3s leave out the opening cysteine and the closing phenylalanine or tryptophan. The order of the fields is J gene, clone size, V gene, CDR3 protein. For some rows the clone size is stated as once, few or many, or as a class when expanded; others skip it.

J gene: TRBJ1-1; clone size: NA; V gene: TRBV7-9; CDR3 protein: ASSLRVSRARPEAF
J gene: TRBJ2-5; clone size: few; V gene: TRBV2; CDR3 protein: ASSTGTLGETQY
J gene: TRBJ2-1; clone size: many; V gene: TRBV2; CDR3 protein: ASSGTSSYNEQF
J gene: TRBJ2-7; clone size: NA; V gene: TRBV6-5; CDR3 protein: ASSQGQGIHRQY
J gene: TRBJ2-1; clone size: once; V gene: TRBV12-3/TRBV12-4; CDR3 protein: ASSFHGTRFEQF
J gene: TRBJ2-5; clone size: NA; V gene: TRBV3-1; CDR3 protein: ASSQGAEEETQY
J gene: TRBJ1-2; clone size: NA; V gene: TRBV6-6; CDR3 protein: ASSLLTTGASANYGYT
J gene: TRBJ2-1; clone size: NA; V gene: TRBV10-3; CDR3 protein: AISESLTSGSADERF
J gene: TRBJ1-1; clone size: NA; V gene: TRBV5-1; CDR3 protein: ASSFDGRGTEAF
J gene: NA; clone size: few; V gene: TRBV4-1; CDR3 protein: ASSQTEGALVRYEQY
J gene: TRBJ1-6; clone size: NA; V gene: TRBV7-9; CDR3 protein: ASSSKSGGSGSPLH
J gene: TRBJ2-1; clone size: NA; V gene: TRBV7-2; CDR3 protein: ASSLGVAPQDNEQF
J gene: TRBJ2-5; clone size: NA; V gene: TRBV7-2; CDR3 protein: ASSPLRALGETQY
J gene: TRBJ2-7; clone size: NA; V gene: TRBV10-3; CDR3 protein: AISPLASEQY
J gene: TRBJ2-3; clone size: few; V gene: TRBV7-9; CDR3 protein: ASTLQGGGEYTQY
J gene: TRBJ1-4; clone size: NA; V gene: TRBV19; CDR3 protein: AAGANEKLF
J gene: TRBJ2-7; clone size: few; V gene: TRBV5-1; CDR3 protein: ASSLSTGEYYEQY
J gene: TRBJ1-2; clone size: NA; V gene: TRBV29-1; CDR3 protein: SVEQSGTGNGYT
J gene: TRBJ2-7; clone size: NA; V gene: TRBV2; CDR3 protein: AGTSGRGSSYEQY
J gene: TRBJ2-3; clone size: NA; V gene: TRBV7-6; CDR3 protein: ASSPSFLGTDTQY
J gene: TRBJ2-4; clone size: NA; V gene: TRBV27; CDR3 protein: ASSAQGWVSTKNIQY
J gene: TRBJ2-5; clone size: once; V gene: TRBV2; CDR3 protein: ASRARDWMETQY
J gene: TRBJ2-3; clone size: NA; V gene: TRBV3-1; CDR3 protein: ASSPSQRVTDTQY
J gene: TRBJ2-3; clone size: once; V gene: TRBV27; CDR3 protein: ASSPRVRTSTDTQY
J gene: TRBJ2-7; clone size: NA; V gene: TRBV20-1; CDR3 protein: SARRPSGRTTEQY
J gene: TRBJ2-3; clone size: once; V gene: TRBV25-1; CDR3 protein: ASSERGRATDTQY
J gene: TRBJ2-7; clone size: NA; V gene: TRBV27; CDR3 protein: ASSFSLGTYEQY
J gene: NA; clone size: once; V gene: TRBV6-6; CDR3 protein: ATKTGLYEQY
J gene: TRBJ2-4; clone size: few; V gene: TRBV20-1; CDR3 protein: SARGLAGVEQY
J gene: TRBJ2-7; clone size: few; V gene: TRBV5-1; CDR3 protein: ASSFRDPYEQY
J gene: TRBJ1-1; clone size: few; V gene: TRBV4-1; CDR3 protein: ASSSEPNTEAF
J gene: TRBJ2-2; clone size: NA; V gene: TRBV7-2; CDR3 protein: ASGLNTGELF
J gene: TRBJ1-2; clone size: NA; V gene: TRBV7-2; CDR3 protein: ASSALPGGYT
J gene: TRBJ2-1; clone size: NA; V gene: TRBV20-1; CDR3 protein: SARKTANEQF
J gene: TRBJ2-1; clone size: NA; V gene: TRBV20-1; CDR3 protein: SARWREEYNEQF
J gene: NA; clone size: NA; V gene: TRBV9; CDR3 protein: ASSVSRDSAYEQY
J gene: TRBJ2-3; clone size: NA; V gene: TRBV27; CDR3 protein: ASSSGLLLSQY
J gene: TRBJ2-3; clone size: once; V gene: TRBV7-2; CDR3 protein: ASSLEGLAGGVGADTQY
J gene: TRBJ1-1; clone size: NA; V gene: TRBV5-1; CDR3 protein: ASSFGTGRFEAF
J gene: TRBJ2-3; clone size: NA; V gene: TRBV6-1; CDR3 protein: ASTLLAASGAEDTQY
J gene: TRBJ2-1; clone size: NA; V gene: TRBV20-1; CDR3 protein: SAAGLAGANEQF
J gene: TRBJ2-5; clone size: NA; V gene: TRBV4-2; CDR3 protein: ASSYRGGSGGAQETQY